These 5 T cell receptor beta chains were sequenced from one sample in a study of blood T cells in healthy people across ages (dated by TCRdb to between 2015 and 2017). Library prep was done by 5' RACE. Sequencer: Illumina HiSeq 2500. A second PCR of about 7 to 12 cycles was run with a J-beta primer mix and a sample-barcoded 5' primer. TCRdb redid the processing of the public reads, applying fastp at Q25 and MiXCR, and retained in-frame beta chains. Identical CDR3 proteins give one entry, which carries the most common genes and DNA. The sample records 780,000 or so distinct CDR3 sequences, roughly three fifths of which are singletons. The top ten hold around a quarter of the sample. Sequences were obtained from blood. Receptors were obtained from a man aged 40-50 years in good health.

This clonotype was seen a handful of times. V is TRBV3-1 and J is TRBJ1-6; D not resolved. Trimming left V 8 bases short and J 9 bases short, with 17 bases between. Germline V gives CDR1 LGHDT, CDR2 YNNKEL (reference sequence). This CDR3 is 14 amino acids long. The CDR3 bases are TGTGCCAGCGGAGGAGACGGGTTAGGTTCACCCCTCCACTTT. Translating it yields CASGGDGLGSPLHF.

The genes are TRBV20-1 and TRBJ1-1; TRBD1 agrees at 7 bases. The germline V gene has CDR1 DFQATT and CDR2 SNEGSKA (reference sequence). Trimming took 4 bases from V and 0 from J; bases not matched to a gene: 5. There are 14 residues in the CDR3. The DNA for the CDR3 is TGCAGTGCTAAACCGGGACAGATGAACACTGAAGCTTTCTTT. Translated, it gives CSAKPGQMNTEAFF.

This sequence joins TRBV6-5 and TRBJ2-5; TRBD2 matches at 8 bases. This CDR3 contains 15 residues. Germline CDR1 reads MNHEY; CDR2 reads SVGAGI. With 2 bases clipped from V and 5 bases from J, the junction kept 7 bases outside the gene matches. CDR3 bases: TGTGCCAGCAGTTACCCAACTAGCGGCGGGGAGACCCAGTACTTC. This sequence encodes CASSYPTSGGETQYF.

This clonotype has a handful of counts. The V and J genes are TRBV4-3 and TRBJ2-1; 9 bases line up with TRBD2. The junction had 8 bases not matched to a gene; V was cut back by 3 bases and J by 2 bases. In germline, CDR1 is LGHNA, CDR2 YSLEER. The CDR3 sequence is 17 residues long. CDR3 DNA: TGCGCCAGCAGCCACTCGGGACTAGCCGAAGCCTACAATGAGCAGTTCTTC. This sequence encodes CASSHSGLAEAYNEQFF.

This chain joins TRBV6-5 and TRBJ1-1, with 8 bases aligning to TRBD1. With V trimmed by 2 bases and J by 5 bases, 7 bases remained unmatched. The CDR3 runs 15 residues. CDR1 is MNHEY and CDR2 is SVGAGI in the germline V gene. This CDR3 reads CASSYPDRVGTEAFF. CDR3 nucleotides: TGTGCCAGCAGTTACCCGGACAGGGTAGGGACTGAAGCTTTCTTT.